The 19 T cell receptor beta chains below all came from one sample that was sequenced in a study of blood T cells in healthy people across ages. A second PCR of about 7 to 12 cycles used a sample-barcoded 5' primer and a J-beta primer mix. TCRdb reprocessed the 5' RACE reads via MiXCR and lists one record per CDR3 protein. The sample consists of approximately 1,100,000 distinct CDR3 sequences, under 55% of them appearing once. The specimen was blood. These receptors all come from a woman aged 55 to 70 in good health.

The J gene is TRBJ2-1, the V gene TRBV11-2; D call uncertain. CDR1 SGHAT and CDR2 FQNNGV come from the germline V gene. The germline V and J ends were trimmed by 3 bases and 2 bases, with 14 bases remaining between them. This CDR3 region has 16 residues. DNA for the CDR3: TGTGCCAGCAGCTTGAGGAGTATAGGCCCCTACAATGAGCAGTTCTTC. Translating gives CASSLRSIGPYNEQFF.

The rearrangement joins TRBV27 to TRBJ2-4; weak D call: TRBD2 (5 bases). V gave up 0 bases and J gave up 13 bases, with 16 bases separating them. The CDR3 totals 14 residues. The germline V gene has CDR1 MNHEY and CDR2 SMNVEV (reference sequence). CDR3 region: CASSLSGGYYKQYF. Here the CDR3 DNA reads TGTGCCAGCAGTTTATCGGGCGGGTATTACAAGCAGTACTTC.

Of note for this clonotype: The conserved phenylalanine or tryptophan is not found at the CDR3 terminus, so this likely reflects a read error. This sequence joins TRBV5-1 and TRBJ2-5, with 8 nucleotides matching TRBD1. The CDR3 spans 14 residues. Germline-derived CDR1 and CDR2 are SGHRS and YFSETQ. V lost 1 base and J lost 5; bases outside the gene matches: 4. The chain's CDR3 is CASSLTGGTETQYL. The DNA for the CDR3 is TGCGCCAGCAGCTTGACAGGGGGTACGGAGACCCAGTACCTC.

The CDR3 here is CASSVAGESYEQYF. The CDR3 bases are TGTGCCAGCAGCGTAGCAGGAGAATCCTACGAGCAGTACTTC. The chain combines TRBV9 with TRBJ2-7; D gene unclear. V was cut by 0 bases and J by 1 base, with 8 bases left in between. Germline CDR1 SGDLS, CDR2 YYNGEE. There are 14 residues in the CDR3.

The chain links TRBV3-1 to TRBJ2-5; maybe TRBD1 (5 bases). The V end lost 2 bases, the J end lost 2 bases, and 9 bases lay between the germline ends. This CDR3 spans 14 amino acids. CDR1 is LGHDT, CDR2 YNNKEL, per germline (reference sequence). In nucleotides, the CDR3 is TGTGCCAGCAGCCAACTCAGGGCACAAGAGACCCAGTACTTC. This translates into CASSQLRAQETQYF.

The chain couples TRBV10-3 to TRBJ2-7; D is possibly TRBD2 (7 bases). The germline V and J ends were trimmed by 2 bases and 2 bases, with 10 bases remaining between them. This CDR3 is 14 amino acids long. Looked up from germline, CDR1 is ENHRY and CDR2 is SYGVKD. CDR3 bases: TGTGCCATCAGTGAGGAGGGGGGGCCCTACGAGCAGTACTTC. Translating gives CAISEEGGPYEQYF.

The table lists this clonotype with a few counts. The chain employs TRBV20-1 and TRBJ2-1, with 7 bases lining up with TRBD2. The germline gives CDR1 DFQATT, CDR2 SNEGSKA (reference sequence). With 0 bases clipped from V and 5 bases from J, the junction kept 10 bases outside the gene matches. CDR3 length: 16 amino acids. The CDR3 sequence is CSARDPRGSRHNEQFF. CDR3 in DNA: TGCAGTGCTAGAGATCCGCGGGGGTCCCGACACAATGAGCAGTTCTTC.

The CDR3 sequence: CSASTGEAGTQYF. The CDR3 bases are TGCAGTGCTAGTACGGGGGAGGCGGGTACGCAGTATTTT. The gene calls are TRBV20-1 and TRBJ2-3, with a possible D match to TRBD2 (6 bases). CDR1 and CDR2 from the germline V gene are DFQATT and SNEGSKA (reference sequence). The CDR3 is made up of 13 amino acids. Trimming pared 3 bases from V and 8 bases from J, leaving 15 bases between.

The rearrangement uses TRBV29-1 and TRBJ1-4, with D tentatively TRBD1 (6 bases). V gave up 7 bases and J gave up 4 bases, with 19 bases separating them. In germline, CDR1 is SQVTM, CDR2 ANQGSEA. The CDR3 extends over 15 amino acids. The CDR3 DNA reads TGCAGCGGTTGGGGGCGCGGGGGAGATAATGAAAAACTGTTTTTT. It yields the protein CSGWGRGGDNEKLFF. The variable domain in full, completed from reference TRBV29-1 and TRBJ1-4, reads SAVISQKPSRDICQRGTSLTIQCQVDSQVTMMFWYRQQPGQSLTLIATANQGSEATYESGFVIDKFPISRPNLTFSTLTVSNMSPEDSSIYLCSGWGRGGDNEKLFFGSGTQLSVL.

The chain employs TRBV20-1 and TRBJ2-5; D assignment may be TRBD1 or TRBD2 (6 bases each). The CDR3 has 19 residues. Germline lookup yields CDR1 DFQATT and CDR2 SNEGSKA (reference sequence). Trimming stripped 3 bases from V and 1 base from J, with 27 bases between. The CDR3 DNA follows: TGCAGTGCTAGGAAGGTTCGGGGGCAGGGAGACAGACTCCAAGAGACCCAGTACTTC. Translating it yields CSARKVRGQGDRLQETQYF.

This clonotype was detected only a few times. The CDR3 sequence is CASSSGQKNNSPLHF. The DNA for the CDR3 is TGTGCCAGCAGCTCCGGACAGAAGAATAATTCACCCCTCCACTTT. V usage is TRBV27 and J usage is TRBJ1-6; D possibly corresponds to TRBD1 (6 bases). The CDR3 extends over 15 amino acids. V lost 6 bases, J lost 5 bases, and 14 bases lay in between. CDR1 MNHEY and CDR2 SMNVEV come from the germline V gene (reference sequence).

The chain employs TRBV27 and TRBJ1-5, with D unresolved. This CDR3 spans 15 amino acids. CDR1 MNHEY and CDR2 SMNVEV come from the germline V gene (reference sequence). V was shortened by 6 bases and J by 7 bases, with 19 bases between the two germline ends. CDR3 amino acids: CASRTGGQSGQPQHF. For the CDR3, the DNA is TGTGCCAGCAGGACTGGAGGGCAGTCAGGCCAGCCCCAGCATTTT.

V gene TRBV12-3 or TRBV12-4 combines with J gene TRBJ2-3; unclear D gene. V was pared by 2 bases and J by 1 base, with 7 bases between. The CDR3 covers 14 residues. CDR3 in amino acids: CASSLFIRTDTQYF. Written as DNA, the CDR3 is TGTGCCAGCAGTTTATTTATCCGCACAGATACGCAGTATTTT.

The rearrangement links TRBV9 to TRBJ2-6; D uncertain. Germline values: CDR1 SGDLS, CDR2 YYNGEE. V was clipped by 3 bases and J by 0 bases, with 16 bases between them. The CDR3 extends over 18 amino acids. The CDR3 region is CASSASDRASSGANVLTF. The CDR3 DNA is TGTGCCAGCAGCGCCTCCGATAGGGCAAGCTCTGGGGCCAACGTCCTGACTTTC.

In its sample, this clonotype was seen a few times. The chain carries TRBV19 and TRBJ2-5; D is ambiguous. V lost 4 bases and J 7 bases, leaving 13 bases between the germline ends. Germline values: CDR1 LNHDA, CDR2 SQIVND (reference sequence). This CDR3 has 13 residues. The CDR3 sequence is CASSTTPKGTQYF. DNA for the CDR3: TGTGCCAGTAGTACCACCCCGAAGGGGACCCAGTACTTC.

The V call is TRBV12-3 or TRBV12-4, the J call TRBJ2-3; D is uncertain. V lost 6 bases to trimming and J lost 6 bases, with 13 bases between them. This CDR3 is built from 13 residues. The CDR3 protein is CASSIVGTDTQYF. In DNA form, the CDR3 reads TGTGCCAGCAGCATAGTCGGAACGGATACGCAGTATTTT.

This clonotype has more than one count but fewer than ten. The CDR3 sequence is CASSQPRREKFF. In DNA, the CDR3 is TGCGCCAGCAGCCAACCGAGGAGGGAAAAGTTCTTC. This rearrangement joins TRBV5-1 to TRBJ2-1; D is perhaps TRBD2 (6 bases). Germline CDR1 and CDR2: SGHRS and YFSETQ. This CDR3 spans 12 amino acids. Trimming shortened V by 4 bases and J by 14 bases, and 16 bases separated the two germline ends.

The chain couples TRBV6-1 to TRBJ1-2, with 7 nucleotides matching TRBD1. The V and J ends lost 2 bases and 4 bases, in that order; junction bases with no gene match: 4. The CDR3 contains 14 residues. Germline V gene sequence: CDR1 MNHNS, CDR2 SASEGT. The CDR3 reads CASSESGTVYGYTF. CDR3 nucleotides: TGTGCCAGCAGTGAATCCGGGACAGTCTATGGCTACACCTTC.

This clonotype was observed a few times. The chain has TRBV7-9 and TRBJ2-4; D is uncertain. Trimming shortened V by 8 bases and J by 0 bases, and 14 bases separated the two germline ends. Germline CDR1 and CDR2: SEHNR and FQNEAQ (reference sequence). CDR3 size: 15 residues. CDR3 sequence reads: CASEAPTIAKNIQYF. CDR3 DNA sequence: TGTGCCAGCGAAGCCCCGACAATAGCCAAAAACATTCAGTACTTC.